Below are 7 T cell receptor beta chains sequenced from a single sample in a study of T cell changes during pregnancy in multiple sclerosis. Sequencing was performed with immunoSEQ multiplex PCR; in TCRdb, only in-frame clones are kept and a portion is missing. The data show about 34,000 clones, roughly 90% seen once. Material: CD8+ T cells from peripheral blood mononuclear cells, obtained in the third trimester of pregnancy. These receptors came from a female donor with multiple sclerosis, enrolled in a pregnancy study.

This sequence joins TRBV7-3 and TRBJ1-6; no reliable D call. Germline values: CDR1 SGHTA, CDR2 FQGTGA. This CDR3 is built from 13 residues. V shed 2 bases and J shed 9 bases, with 8 bases lying between them. The CDR3, as DNA: TGTGCCAGCAGCTTAGCGGAAAGTTCACCCCTCCACTTT. This codes for CASSLAESSPLHF.

This chain links TRBV5-8 with TRBJ2-1; 11 nucleotides align to TRBD2. Trimming removed 4 bases from V and 4 bases from J; junction bases left unmatched: 7. The CDR3 sequence is 16 residues long. Germline values: CDR1 SGHTS, CDR2 YDEGEE. CDR3 bases: TGTGCCAGCAGCCCGGCCGGGACTAGCGGATACAATGAGCAGTTCTTC. Protein sequence: CASSPAGTSGYNEQFF.

This chain joins TRBV4-1 and TRBJ1-4; D perhaps matches TRBD1 (6 bases). Germline assignment: CDR1 MGHRA and CDR2 YSYEKL. CDR3 length equals 17 residues. Between the trimmed V and J ends, which lost 1 base and 0 bases, there was a span of 12 bases. CDR3 DNA: TGCGCCAGCAGCCAAGGCGGGGGGCTGACAACTAATGAAAAACTGTTTTTT. Amino acid sequence: CASSQGGGLTTNEKLFF.

This sequence joins TRBV15 and TRBJ2-7; 10 bases are shared with TRBD1. CDR1 and CDR2 (germline): LNHNV, YYDKDF (reference sequence). The CDR3 consists of 15 residues. V lost 0 bases and J lost 6; bases outside the gene matches: 5. As DNA, the CDR3 is TGTGCCACCAGCAGAGAACAGGGACAGGGGATCGAGCAGTACTTC. This translates into CATSREQGQGIEQYF.

The CDR3 loop reads CSVLSSGEQYF. DNA for the CDR3: TGCAGCGTTCTCTCTTCGGGCGAGCAGTACTTC. The chain uses TRBV29-1 and TRBJ2-7; D gene unclear. The V and J ends lost 5 bases and 6 bases respectively, with 11 bases between them. Germline assignment: CDR1 SQVTM and CDR2 ANQGSEA. The CDR3 contains 11 residues.

The chain is built from TRBV30 and TRBJ1-2; the D gene is possibly TRBD1 (6 bases). Per the germline V gene, CDR1 is GTSNPN and CDR2 is SVGIG (reference sequence). Trimming pared 1 base from V and 4 bases from J, leaving 16 bases between. The CDR3 contains 15 residues. The CDR3 here is CAWSGPTGLRYGYTF. CDR3 nucleotides: TGTGCCTGGAGTGGCCCAACAGGGTTGCGCTATGGCTACACCTTC.

Note on this clone: The sample has other DNA sequences that encode this CDR3 too. The rearrangement joins TRBV4-3 to TRBJ1-2; D remains unclear. The CDR3 loop spans 15 amino acids. The ends were cut back, 1 base at V and 0 bases at J, with 9 bases in the middle. Looked up from germline, CDR1 is LGHNA and CDR2 is YSLEER. The CDR3 DNA sequence: TGCGCCAGCAGCCAAGGAGGAGTGGCTAACTATGGCTACACCTTC. It yields the protein CASSQGGVANYGYTF.